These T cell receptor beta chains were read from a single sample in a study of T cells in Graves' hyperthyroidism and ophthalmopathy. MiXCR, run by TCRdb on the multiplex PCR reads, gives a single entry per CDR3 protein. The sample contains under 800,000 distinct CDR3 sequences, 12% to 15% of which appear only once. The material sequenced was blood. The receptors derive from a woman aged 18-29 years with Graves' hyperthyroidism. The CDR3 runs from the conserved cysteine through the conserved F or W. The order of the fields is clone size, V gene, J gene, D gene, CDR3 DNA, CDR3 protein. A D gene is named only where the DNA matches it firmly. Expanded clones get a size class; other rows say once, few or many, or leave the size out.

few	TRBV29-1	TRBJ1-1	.	TGCAGCGTTGGCACCCTTGAAGCTTTCTTT	CSVGTLEAFF
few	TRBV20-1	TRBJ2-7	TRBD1	TGCAGTGCTAGGCAAACAGGGGGCGTTGGATACGAGCAGTACTTC	CSARQTGGVGYEQYF
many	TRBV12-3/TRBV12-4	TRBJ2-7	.	TGTGCCAGCCTTAACTCGGGGCGGACTAAACCTCAAGGCCGGCAGTACTTC	CASLNSGRTKPQGRQYF
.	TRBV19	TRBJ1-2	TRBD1	TGTGCCAGTAGTATGATCCCGGGCAGGGGGCGACGCTATGGCTACACCTTC	CASSMIPGRGRRYGYTF
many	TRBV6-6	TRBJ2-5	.	TGTGCCAGCAGTTACTCGTTCGCACTCCAAGAGACCCAGTACTTC	CASSYSFALQETQYF
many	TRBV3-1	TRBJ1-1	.	TGTGCCAGCAGCCAAGAACCTGCAGCTAGGGGCACTGAAGCTTTCTTT	CASSQEPAARGTEAFF
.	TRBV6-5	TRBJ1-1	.	TGTGCCAGCAGTTACTCGATAGATTCAGGGTTAACTGAAGCTTTCTTT	CASSYSIDSGLTEAFF
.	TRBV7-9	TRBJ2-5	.	TGTGCCAGCAGCCCCCAAAGGGCTAGCGCCTACCAAGAGACCCAGTACTTC	CASSPQRASAYQETQYF
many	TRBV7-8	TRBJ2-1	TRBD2	TGTGCCAGCAGCTTGTACCCGACTAGCGGCATGGTGAATGAGCAGTTCTTC	CASSLYPTSGMVNEQFF
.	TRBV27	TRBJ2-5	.	TGTGCCAGCAGTCCAACGCCCTATCTGGGGGGAGAGACCCAGTACTTC	CASSPTPYLGGETQYF
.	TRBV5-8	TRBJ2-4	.	TGTGCCAGCAGCTTGGGGGTACTTAGATCCAAAAACATTCAGTACTTC	CASSLGVLRSKNIQYF
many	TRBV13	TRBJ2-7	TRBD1	TGTGCCAGCAGCTTAGGCTCGAGACAGGGCTCCTACGAGCAGTACTTC	CASSLGSRQGSYEQYF
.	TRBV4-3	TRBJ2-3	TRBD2	TGCGCCAGCAGCCAGGGCCCGGGACGGTCTAGCGGGAATACAGATACGCAGTATTTT	CASSQGPGRSSGNTDTQYF
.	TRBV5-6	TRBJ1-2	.	TGTGCCAGCAGCCAATTCCTTAGGGGAACCTATGGCTACACCTTC	CASSQFLRGTYGYTF
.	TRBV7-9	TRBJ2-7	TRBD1	TGTGCCAGCAGCCCAAGGGACAGGGGGCACGGCGAGCAGTACTTC	CASSPRDRGHGEQYF
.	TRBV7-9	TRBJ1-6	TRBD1	TGTGCCAGCAGCCCCGAGACAGGGGGCTTGTCACCCCTCCACTTT	CASSPETGGLSPLHF
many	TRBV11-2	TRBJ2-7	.	TGTGCCAGCAGCTTAGATTGGTCAGGGAGAGGCTACGAGCAGTACTTC	CASSLDWSGRGYEQYF
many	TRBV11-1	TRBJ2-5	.	TGTGCCAGCAGCTTAGCGCGGGAAAACAGGAAGCTTGAGACCCAGTACTTC	CASSLARENRKLETQYF
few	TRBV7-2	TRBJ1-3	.	TGTGCCAGCAGCTTAGGTCTCGGGGGTGCTGGAAACACCATATATTTT	CASSLGLGGAGNTIYF
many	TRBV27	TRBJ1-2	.	TGTGCCAGCAGTAAGATAAACAGGGCCTTCTATGGCTACACCTTC	CASSKINRAFYGYTF
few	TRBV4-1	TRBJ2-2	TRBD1	TGTGCCAGCAGCCATCAGGGGGCGCGGAGCACCGGGGAGCTGTTTTTT	CASSHQGARSTGELFF
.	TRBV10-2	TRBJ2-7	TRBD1	TGCGCCAGCAACCCGGGACAGGGGGCATCCTACGAGCAGTACTTC	CASNPGQGASYEQYF
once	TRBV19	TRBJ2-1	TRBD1	TGTGCCAGTAGTATCGGGACAGGGGTGGTCTCGAATGAGCAGTTCTTC	CASSIGTGVVSNEQFF
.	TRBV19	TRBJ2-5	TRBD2	TGTGCCAGTAGTCAAGGGACTATGATGGGAGAGACCCAGTACTTC	CASSQGTMMGETQYF
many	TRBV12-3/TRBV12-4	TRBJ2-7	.	TGTGCCAGCAGCCACCCTAGTGGCTACGAGCAGTACTTC	CASSHPSGYEQYF
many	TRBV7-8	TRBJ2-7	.	TGTGCCAGCAGCTTGCAGCGTGGCTACGAGCAGTACTTC	CASSLQRGYEQYF
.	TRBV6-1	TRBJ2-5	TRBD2	TGTGCCAGCAGGGATAGCGGGACCGGGGGAGAGACCCAGTACTTC	CASRDSGTGGETQYF
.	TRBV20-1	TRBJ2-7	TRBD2	TGCAGTGCTAGGGGGGATCGGGGGGTTACATCTCACGAGCAGTACTTC	CSARGDRGVTSHEQYF
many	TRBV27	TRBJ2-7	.	TGTGCCAGCAGTTTCCTCTTTGGGGCCTACGAGCAGTACTTC	CASSFLFGAYEQYF
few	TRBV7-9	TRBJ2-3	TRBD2	TGTGCCAGCAGCTTAGGGCCTAGCGGAAAGGGAGATACGCAGTATTTT	CASSLGPSGKGDTQYF
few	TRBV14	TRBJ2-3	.	TGTGCCAGCAGCCAATCGTTGCTAGCTGGCACAGATACGCAGTATTTT	CASSQSLLAGTDTQYF
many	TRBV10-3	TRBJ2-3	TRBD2	TGTGCCATCAGTGAGGGTTGGGCGGGAGACCAACAAATCACAGATACGCAGTATTTT	CAISEGWAGDQQITDTQYF
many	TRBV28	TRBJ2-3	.	TGTGCCAGCAGTCTTCATGCTACGCAGTATTTT	CASSLHATQYF